A selection of T cell receptor beta chains follows, all from one sample in a study of blood T cells in healthy people across ages. TCRdb called the 5' RACE reads again in MiXCR, with one record for every CDR3 protein. The repertoire holds roughly 730,000 distinct CDR3 sequences, with about 56% as singletons. Input material: blood. These receptors came from a man aged 35-49 years in good health. The CDR3 runs from the conserved cysteine through the conserved F or W. The D gene is left open where the match is weak. Not every row has a clone size; where given, it reads once, few, many or a size class.

>TRBJ2-3|17|-|TRBV15|-
TGTGCCACCAGCAGAGATCGCGGCGGGAAGGGGACAGATACGCAGTATTTT
CATSRDRGGKGTDTQYF
>TRBJ1-2|16|-|TRBV6-1|TRBD1
TGTGCCAGCAGTGAATATGGGGGACAGGGAGTCGGTGGCTACACCTTC
CASSEYGGQGVGGYTF
>TRBJ1-2|14|few|TRBV6-4|TRBD1
TGTGCCAGCAGTCGAGCAGGGGGCGCATCCGGCTACACCTTC
CASSRAGGASGYTF
>TRBJ2-7|12|-|TRBV12-3/TRBV12-4|-
TGTGCCAGCAGTACCCCGGGGCGCACCCAGTACTTC
CASSTPGRTQYF
>TRBJ2-7|16|few|TRBV20-1|TRBD2
TGCAGTAGTGAGGCACAATCGACTAGCGGGAGGGTCGAGCAGTACTTC
CSSEAQSTSGRVEQYF
>TRBJ2-5|14|-|TRBV27|-
TGTGCCAGCAGTTTATCGAGAGGGAGGGAGACCCAGTACTTC
CASSLSRGRETQYF
>TRBJ2-1|12|few|TRBV12-3/TRBV12-4|-
TGTGCCAGCAGTTTCTCAGGGGATGAGCAGTTCTTC
CASSFSGDEQFF
>TRBJ2-2|18|-|TRBV7-9|TRBD1
TGTGCCAGCAGCTTAGCCTCCAGGGGGATCGTCGACACCGGGGAGCTGTTTTTT
CASSLASRGIVDTGELFF
>TRBJ2-3|18|-|TRBV15|-
TGTGCCACCAGCAGAGTCGTGGTCCCAGCTGCTAGCACAGATACGCAGTATTTT
CATSRVVVPAASTDTQYF
>TRBJ2-7|14|-|TRBV5-6|-
TGTGCCAGCAGCTTGATGGAGGGGTCGTACGAGCAGTACTTC
CASSLMEGSYEQYF
>TRBJ2-7|11|-|TRBV7-9|-
TGTGTCAGCAGCAGCGCCTACGAGCAGTACTTC
CVSSSAYEQYF
>TRBJ2-1|17|few|TRBV9|TRBD2
TGTGCCAGCAGCGTAGCTCACCCTAGCGGGAGTTTTAATGAGCAGTTCTTC
CASSVAHPSGSFNEQFF
>TRBJ1-4|17|-|TRBV6-1|TRBD1
TGTGCCAGCACCTTATCCACCCCGGGGACAGGGAATGAAAAACTGTTTTTT
CASTLSTPGTGNEKLFF
>TRBJ1-5|16|-|TRBV12-3/TRBV12-4|-
TGTGCCAGCAGTTTCTTCTCCAGATATAGCAATCAGCCCCAGCATTTT
CASSFFSRYSNQPQHF
>TRBJ2-7|14|-|TRBV3-1|-
TGTGCCAGCAGCCAATCTGCAGGGACCTACGAGCAGTACTTC
CASSQSAGTYEQYF
>TRBJ1-1|16|-|TRBV7-9|-
TGTGCCAGCAGCCCAGCCGGGGAGGGGAAGGGTACTGAAGCTTTCTTT
CASSPAGEGKGTEAFF
>TRBJ2-7|13|-|TRBV20-1|-
TGCAGTGCTCCGTCTCATAACTACAATGAGCAGTACTTC
CSAPSHNYNEQYF